The clone carrying this T cell receptor beta chain showed up just once. Its antigen is undetermined. This entry belongs to a study of T cell responses to AZD1222 COVID-19 vaccine. Notes on the study in general: In the spike-specific TCR repertoire, nearly half reportedly target unmutated variant regions. The repertoires were collected only after the peak T cell response. Spike-wide vaccine-associated CD4 TCRs dominated at 160-218 and 743-854.

Generated by immunoSEQ multiplex PCR, the TCRdb table keeps only in-frame clones and is missing some. In the table there are about 56,000 clones, 60% to 80% of which are singletons. The analysis combined second doses at about 4 or about 12 weeks. The CDR3 covers 16 residues. Germline loops: CDR1 SEHNR, CDR2 FQNEAQ (reference sequence). V lost 1 base to trimming and J lost 5 bases; unmatched junction nucleotides: 4. Here the sequenced sample was peripheral blood, taken 28 days after the second AZD1222 dose. This sequence was found in an adult who received the AZD1222 COVID-19 vaccine. V usage is TRBV7-9 and J usage is TRBJ1-4, with 10 bases that match TRBD1. The CDR3 DNA follows: TGTGCCAGCAGCTTAGGGAGACAGGGGGCGAATGAAAAACTGTTTTTT. Translated: CASSLGRQGANEKLFF.